One sample yielded the 20 T cell receptor beta chains listed below, sequenced in a study of blood T cells in healthy people across ages. A J-beta primer mix and a sample-barcoded 5' primer were used in a second PCR of about 7 to 12 cycles. TCRdb ran MiXCR on the 5' RACE reads and lists one entry per CDR3 protein. The table lists about 1,500,000 distinct CDR3 sequences, 35% to 45% of them singletons, with roughly 8.2% in the top ten. The material sequenced was blood. Source of these receptors: a woman between 18 and 29 years old in good health.

DNA of the CDR3: TGTGCCAGCAGTGAATTCTGGGGCGGGGCCTACGAGCAGTACTTC. It encodes CASSEFWGGAYEQYF. The chain has TRBV25-1 and TRBJ2-7; TRBD2 might be the D (6 bases). V was pared by 1 base and J by 2 bases, with 12 bases between. The CDR3 sequence is 15 residues long. Germline V lookup: CDR1 MGHDK, CDR2 SYGVNS.

A remark on this clonotype: At one of its ends the junction is not consistent with the germline gene, which may arise from a read error. This chain connects TRBV7-9 to TRBJ2-1, with D hard to call. Germline V gene sequence: CDR1 SEHNR, CDR2 FQNEAQ (reference sequence). The CDR3 sequence is 13 residues long. The CDR3 sequence is CVSSLPGPYEQFF. In DNA form, the CDR3 reads TGTGTCAGCAGCTTACCGGGCCCCTATGAGCAGTTCTTC.

This sequence joins TRBV7-2 and TRBJ2-1, with 9 bases fitting TRBD2. The end of the DNA aligns better with TRBJ2-7, so the J call may be wrong. Germline values: CDR1 SGHTA, CDR2 FQGNSA. The CDR3 sequence is 19 residues long. The CDR3 reads CASSLGVSGSLTSYNEQYF. Written as DNA, the CDR3 is TGTGCCAGCAGCTTAGGGGTTAGCGGGAGTCTTACATCCTACAATGAGCAGTACTTC.

The genes are TRBV5-6 and TRBJ1-2; 8 bases align to TRBD1. V dropped 3 bases and J dropped 6; count of bases not matched to a gene: 4. The germline CDR1 and CDR2 sequences are SGHDT and YYEEEE. The length of the CDR3 is 13 residues. The CDR3 reads CASSSAGGNGYTF. The CDR3, as DNA: TGTGCCAGCAGCTCGGCAGGGGGCAATGGCTACACCTTC.

The chain is built from TRBV20-1 and TRBJ2-5; possibly TRBD1 or TRBD2 for D (5 bases each). The germline V gene encodes CDR1 DFQATT and CDR2 SNEGSKA (reference sequence). V shed 0 bases and J shed 1 base, with 9 bases lying between them. This CDR3 region has 14 residues. The CDR3 DNA follows: TGCAGTGCTAGAGACCCCGGGACCCAAGAGACCCAGTACTTC. As protein: CSARDPGTQETQYF.

The table lists this clonotype with a count of one. The chain combines TRBV20-1 with TRBJ1-5; possible D gene TRBD1, 6 bases. The CDR3 loop spans 16 amino acids. Germline V gene data show CDR1 as DFQATT and CDR2 as SNEGSKA (reference sequence). Trimming pared 6 bases from V and 0 bases from J, leaving 18 bases between. The CDR3 region is CSAMGAVRYSNQPQHF. CDR3 sequence (DNA): TGCAGTGCCATGGGGGCAGTCCGGTATAGCAATCAGCCCCAGCATTTT.

V and J are TRBV28 and TRBJ1-2; D uncertain. V dropped 11 bases and J dropped 3 bases, with 16 bases sitting between them. Germline CDR1 MDHEN, CDR2 SYDVKM. The CDR3 consists of 13 residues. As DNA, the CDR3 is TGTGCCGCGTTTTTCCCGGAAGACTATGGCTACACCTTC. This gives the protein CAAFFPEDYGYTF.

The rearrangement uses TRBV5-1 and TRBJ2-5; 8 bases map to TRBD1. Germline assignment: CDR1 SGHRS and CDR2 YFSETQ. J lost 5 bases, V lost 2 bases, and 11 bases had no gene match. The CDR3 sequence is 16 residues long. The CDR3 loop is CASSFSGTGPPETQYF. As DNA, the CDR3 is TGCGCCAGCAGCTTTTCAGGGACAGGCCCTCCGGAGACCCAGTACTTC.

This clonotype was picked up a small number of times. The V and J genes are TRBV20-1 and TRBJ2-7; 11 bases map to TRBD2. The V segment lost 0 bases and the J segment 4 bases; nucleotides outside the gene matches: 11. Germline V gene lookup returns CDR1 DFQATT and CDR2 SNEGSKA (reference sequence). The CDR3 sequence is 17 residues long. The CDR3 DNA is TGCAGTGCTAGAGATGGCCTAGCGGGAGGAGATGTTTACGAGCAGTACTTC. This sequence encodes CSARDGLAGGDVYEQYF.

The CDR3 region is CAISTGAMGEKLFF. In nucleotides, the CDR3 is TGTGCCATCAGTACCGGGGCCATGGGGGAAAAACTGTTTTTT. The V and J genes are TRBV10-3 and TRBJ1-4, with D possibly TRBD1 on 5 matching bases. Trimming removed 5 bases from V and 8 bases from J, with 15 bases in between. Germline CDR1 ENHRY, CDR2 SYGVKD. The CDR3 has 14 residues.

This clonotype was recorded a few times. The V and J genes are TRBV7-9 and TRBJ1-2, with unresolved D. Deletions cut 5 bases from V and 0 bases from J, with 10 bases between. Germline CDR1 SEHNR, CDR2 FQNEAQ (reference sequence). The CDR3 is 14 amino acids. The CDR3 region is CASSRHETNYGYTF. CDR3 sequence (DNA): TGTGCCAGCAGCCGACACGAGACTAACTATGGCTACACCTTC.

There are a few counts of this clonotype. The rearrangement uses TRBV2 and TRBJ2-3; 8 bases are a match to TRBD2. CDR1 is SNHLY, CDR2 FYNNEI, per germline. CDR3 length: 14 residues. V gave up 8 bases and J gave up 2 bases; unmatched junction bases: 6. For the CDR3, the DNA is TGTGCCAGCGATAGCGGGATTAACACAGATACGCAGTATTTT. This sequence encodes CASDSGINTDTQYF.

In its sample, this clonotype was seen a few times. The J gene is TRBJ2-6, the V gene TRBV6-4; a possible D gene is TRBD1 (5 bases). CDR3 length: 15 residues. CDR1 and CDR2 (germline): MRHNA, SNTAGT. V was cut by 7 bases and J by 0 bases, with 10 bases left in between. CDR3 sequence (DNA): TGTGCCAGCAAACTGGGGCACTCTGGGGCCAACGTCCTGACTTTC. Translated: CASKLGHSGANVLTF.

This clonotype was detected a few times. The CDR3 reads CASSVVWGLAGNNEQFF. The CDR3 DNA follows: TGTGCCAGCAGCGTAGTATGGGGACTAGCGGGGAACAATGAGCAGTTCTTC. The chain joins TRBV9 to TRBJ2-1; 13 positions match TRBD2. Germline loops: CDR1 SGDLS, CDR2 YYNGEE. With V trimmed by 0 bases and J by 5 bases, 5 bases remained unmatched. The CDR3 extends over 17 amino acids.

The V gene is TRBV11-2, the J gene TRBJ2-7, with a possible D match to TRBD1 (5 bases). Deletions cut 4 bases from V and 3 bases from J, with 19 bases between. The CDR3 consists of 16 residues. Germline V gene lookup returns CDR1 SGHAT and CDR2 FQNNGV. The CDR3 loop reads CASSSGQDTQIYEQYF. The CDR3 DNA is TGTGCCAGCAGCTCCGGCCAGGACACCCAGATCTACGAGCAGTACTTC. Full variable domain (remainder filled in from reference TRBV11-2 and TRBJ2-7): EAGVAQSPRYKIIEKRQSVAFWCNPISGHATLYWYQQILGQGPKLLIQFQNNGVVDDSQLPKDRFSAERLKGVDSTLKIQPAKLEDSAVYLCASSSGQDTQIYEQYFGPGTRLTVT.

This clonotype has a handful of counts. V gene TRBV16 combines with J gene TRBJ2-1; D is perhaps TRBD1 (6 bases). This CDR3 contains 14 residues. Germline CDR1 reads KGHSY; CDR2 reads FQNENV. Trimming left V 4 bases short and J 9 bases short, with 16 bases between. In DNA form, the CDR3 reads TGTGCCAGCAGCCCAAGTTCAGGGGTTGGTGAGCAGTTCTTC. It is translated as CASSPSSGVGEQFF. The full variable domain, completed using reference TRBV16 and TRBJ2-1, is GEEVAQTPKHLVRGEGQKAKLYCAPIKGHSYVFWYQQVLKNEFKFLISFQNENVFDETGMPKERFSAKCLPNSPCSLEIQATKLEDSAVYFCASSPSSGVGEQFFGPGTRLTVL.

V gene TRBV27 combines with J gene TRBJ2-2, with a possible D match to TRBD2 (6 bases). CDR3 length: 15 amino acids. Trimming removed 5 bases at V and 1 base at J, with 11 bases between. Germline CDR1 is MNHEY and CDR2 is SMNVEV (reference sequence). The CDR3 sequence: CASSRTTRNTGELFF. The CDR3 coding sequence is TGTGCCAGCAGTCGGACTACGAGGAACACCGGGGAGCTGTTTTTT.

This rearrangement joins TRBV10-3 to TRBJ2-5; D is uncertain. The J call may be wrong; the DNA end is better matched by TRBJ2-1. CDR1 and CDR2 (germline): ENHRY, SYGVKD. This CDR3 spans 14 amino acids. The CDR3 DNA reads as TGTGCCATCAGTGACCACGAGTACCAAGAGACCCAGTTCTTC. Protein sequence: CAISDHEYQETQFF.

This clonotype was detected only a few times. The V gene is TRBV10-3, the J gene TRBJ1-3; D gene uncertain. Per germline, CDR1 ENHRY and CDR2 SYGVKD. Trimming removed 8 bases at V and 1 base at J, with 12 bases between. CDR3 length equals 14 residues. The chain's CDR3 is CAISGSSSGNTIYF. CDR3 bases: TGTGCCATCTCGGGCAGTTCATCTGGAAACACCATATATTTT.

This clonotype has only a few counts. The chain links TRBV10-3 to TRBJ2-5, with TRBD1 matching 7 bases. Trimming cost V 4 bases and J 0 bases; bases outside gene matches: 5. Germline CDR1 is ENHRY and CDR2 is SYGVKD. CDR3 size: 15 residues. Here the CDR3 reads CAISATGTDQETQYF. The DNA of the CDR3 is TGTGCCATCAGTGCGACCGGGACAGACCAAGAGACCCAGTACTTC.